The clone carrying this TCR beta chain was found a few times. As yet, its antigen is unknown. The United States was where all participants with HIV were treated. Germline lookup yields CDR1 KGHSH and CDR2 LQKENI. The J segment lost 4 bases and the V segment lost 3 bases, leaving 1 base of the junction unmatched. The CDR3 consists of 15 residues. The data were taken from a study of long-term antiretroviral therapy in people with HIV. Study details: The 2015 immediate-ART recommendation came about a decade after the earliest samples. Study-level findings and limits: Transplant-donor-level diversity was not reached after ART, though diversity increased. When set beside controls, HIV repertoires had CDR3 length ranges that were narrower.

An immunoSEQ assay, version v3.0, was performed at survey level. The protocol was immunoSEQ multiplex PCR, while the TCRdb copy is restricted to in-frame clones and leaves out a portion. This sample yields around 27,000 clones, of which about 80% are seen a single time; 5.5% belongs to the top ten. The TCR was taken from a woman in her 30s with HIV. Sequenced material: unsorted PBMCs, taken 1.1 years before starting antiretroviral therapy. The chain employs TRBV18 and TRBJ1-6, with TRBD1 identical over 9 bases. CDR3 in DNA: TGTGCCAGCTCACCGGGACAGGGATATAATTCACCCCTCCACTTT. Its translation is CASSPGQGYNSPLHF.